These 27 T cell receptor beta chains came from one sample sequenced in a study of shared clonotypes between healthy human individuals. The assay was immunoSEQ multiplex PCR, and TCRdb's table has in-frame clones only and misses some. The table has 1.6 million or so clones, around 97% seen once. The material sequenced was naive CD4+ T cells sorted from blood. Specified subset: CD45RA+ positively selected. The source of these receptors is a young man in good health.

This sequence joins TRBV5-1 and TRBJ1-4; 7 bases map to TRBD1. CDR1 and CDR2 (germline): SGHRS, YFSETQ. This CDR3 has 15 residues. V trimming: 3 bases; J trimming: 4 bases; junction bases outside the gene matches: 6. The chain's CDR3 is CASSSTGAVNEKLFF. CDR3 nucleotides: TGCGCCAGCAGCTCTACAGGGGCGGTTAATGAAAAACTGTTTTTT.

This chain links TRBV19 with TRBJ1-5; D not resolved. V lost 6 bases, J lost 3 bases, and 9 bases lay in between. This CDR3 comprises 13 residues. Germline CDR1 and CDR2: LNHDA and SQIVND (reference sequence). The CDR3 coding sequence is TGTGCCAGTAGCCGGTGGAACAATCAGCCCCAGCATTTT. Translation: CASSRWNNQPQHF.

The genes are TRBV2 and TRBJ1-5; TRBD1 might be the D (6 bases). Germline values: CDR1 SNHLY, CDR2 FYNNEI. This CDR3 region has 14 residues. Trimming left V 5 bases short and J 1 base short, with 9 bases between. CDR3 region: CASSRDKSNQPQHF. The CDR3 nucleotides are TGTGCCAGCAGTCGGGACAAAAGCAATCAGCCCCAGCATTTT.

V and J are TRBV11-3 and TRBJ1-5; perhaps TRBD1 as D (6 bases). Trimming stripped 0 bases from V and 2 bases from J, with 14 bases between. Germline V CDR1 and CDR2: SGHNT, YENEEA. The CDR3 spans 17 residues. The CDR3 bases are TGTGCCAGCAGCTTAGATAAGGACAGACCTGGCAATCAGCCCCAGCATTTT. Protein product: CASSLDKDRPGNQPQHF.

The rearrangement uses TRBV7-9 and TRBJ2-1; either TRBD1 or TRBD2 may fit D (6 bases each). Trimming pared 4 bases from V and 16 bases from J, leaving 17 bases between. This CDR3 spans 12 amino acids. Germline V gene sequence: CDR1 SEHNR, CDR2 FQNEAQ (reference sequence). CDR3 DNA: TGTGCCAGCAGCTCCGATTCGGGGGCGAGATTCTTC. The encoded protein is CASSSDSGARFF.

This clone appeared once. V is TRBV5-8 and J is TRBJ2-2; D gene uncertain. Germline lookup yields CDR1 SGHTS and CDR2 YDEGEE. Trimming cost V 0 bases and J 1 base, with 7 bases left between them. This CDR3 is 15 amino acids long. CDR3 bases: TGTGCCAGCAGCTTGGTTAGGAAGAACACCGGGGAGCTGTTTTTT. Protein sequence: CASSLVRKNTGELFF.

CDR3 DNA sequence: TGTGCCAGCAGTTTTAAGGATACGCAGTATTTT. Amino acid sequence: CASSFKDTQYF. The chain employs TRBV28 and TRBJ2-3; D unresolved. The CDR3 is made up of 11 amino acids. Trimming removed 3 bases at V and 6 bases at J, with 4 bases between. Germline values: CDR1 MDHEN, CDR2 SYDVKM.

The chain uses TRBV30 and TRBJ2-1; a weak D match, TRBD2 (5 bases). The germline gives CDR1 GTSNPN, CDR2 SVGIG (reference sequence). With 1 base removed from V and 0 bases from J, the gap between germline ends came to 10 bases. This CDR3 region has 15 residues. Here the CDR3 reads CAWSDERSSYNEQFF. The CDR3 bases are TGTGCCTGGAGTGACGAGCGGAGCTCCTACAATGAGCAGTTCTTC. Full variable domain (outside the CDR3, taken from reference TRBV30 and TRBJ2-1): SQTIHQWPATLVQPVGSPLSLECTVEGTSNPNLYWYRQAAGRGLQLLFYSVGIGQISSEVPQNLSASRPQDRQFILSSKKLLLSDSGFYLCAWSDERSSYNEQFFGPGTRLTVL.

The V call is TRBV6-5, the J call TRBJ2-1; 11 bases agree with TRBD1. Germline CDR1 and CDR2: MNHEY and SVGAGI. The CDR3 totals 15 residues. The trim removed 4 bases at V and 5 bases at J, leaving 4 bases unmatched. The CDR3 loop reads CASSSMDRGHNEQFF. CDR3 DNA: TGTGCCAGCAGTTCGATGGACAGGGGGCACAATGAGCAGTTCTTC.

The J gene is TRBJ2-5, the V gene TRBV5-1, with TRBD1 identical over 7 bases. This CDR3 comprises 16 residues. Per germline, CDR1 SGHRS and CDR2 YFSETQ. After removal of 1 base from V and 5 bases from J, the junction contained 11 bases not matched to a gene. The CDR3 nucleotides read TGCGCCAGCAGCTTGACAGGGGCCACTTTGGCGGAGACCCAGTACTTC. This codes for CASSLTGATLAETQYF.

The chain combines TRBV18 with TRBJ2-2, with TRBD2 matching 10 bases. The V and J ends lost 3 bases and 9 bases, in that order; junction bases with no gene match: 1. Germline values: CDR1 KGHSH, CDR2 LQKENI. The CDR3 length is 13 residues. The CDR3 DNA reads TGTGCCAGCTCACCGGGACTAGCGTGGGAGCTGTTTTTT. Amino acids: CASSPGLAWELFF.

The chain uses TRBV5-1 and TRBJ1-4, with TRBD1 as a possible D gene (5 bases). The CDR3 covers 16 residues. Germline CDR1 SGHRS, CDR2 YFSETQ. V lost 2 bases, J lost 4 bases, and 15 bases lay in between. The CDR3 sequence: CASSFLPGGSNEKLFF. The CDR3 DNA sequence: TGCGCCAGCAGCTTTTTACCCGGGGGGAGTAATGAAAAACTGTTTTTT.

The chain is built from TRBV7-8 and TRBJ2-6, with unresolved D. Germline CDR1 SGHVS, CDR2 FQNEAQ. The V end lost 1 base, the J end lost 0 bases, and 13 bases lay between the germline ends. The CDR3 totals 18 residues. CDR3 in amino acids: CASSLGLGPSSGANVLTF. CDR3 in DNA: TGTGCCAGCAGCTTAGGTCTGGGCCCGAGCTCTGGGGCCAACGTCCTGACTTTC.

This chain connects TRBV7-6 to TRBJ2-3, with no clear D. The CDR3 consists of 16 residues. V lost 1 base and J 1 base, leaving 12 bases between the germline ends. Germline CDR1 reads SGHVS; CDR2 reads FNYEAQ. The CDR3 protein is CASSLGVTSGTDTQYF. The CDR3 DNA reads TGTGCCAGCAGCTTAGGTGTCACGAGCGGCACAGATACGCAGTATTTT.

This sequence joins TRBV9 and TRBJ2-7; no definite D call. CDR3 length: 14 amino acids. Trimming left V 0 bases short and J 2 bases short, with 9 bases between. Germline V gene data show CDR1 as SGDLS and CDR2 as YYNGEE. CDR3 amino acids: CASSVGLLPYEQYF. As DNA, the CDR3 is TGTGCCAGCAGCGTAGGACTGCTCCCCTACGAGCAGTACTTC.

The V and J genes are TRBV11-3 and TRBJ2-2, with D possibly TRBD2 on 6 matching bases. The CDR3 contains 16 residues. CDR1 SGHNT and CDR2 YENEEA come from the germline V gene. V was cut by 4 bases and J by 1 base, with 13 bases left in between. CDR3 sequence: CASSWRASGNTGELFF. For the CDR3, the DNA is TGTGCCAGCAGCTGGAGGGCCTCGGGGAACACCGGGGAGCTGTTTTTT.

The genes are TRBV5-4 and TRBJ1-3; 8 bases match TRBD1. The V gene end was trimmed by 3 bases and the J gene end by 4 bases; junction bases not matched to a gene: 6. CDR1 is SGHNT, CDR2 YYREEE, per germline (reference sequence). CDR3 size: 15 residues. The CDR3 nucleotides are TGTGCCAGCAGCTATCAGGGGGCTGGGGGAAACACCATATATTTT. Encoded protein: CASSYQGAGGNTIYF.

The chain recombines TRBV4-3 with TRBJ2-2, with 11 bases lining up with TRBD2. CDR1 and CDR2 (germline): LGHNA, YSLEER. The CDR3 consists of 17 residues. Losses at the gene ends were 1 base for V and 6 bases for J; bases not matched to a gene: 7. CDR3 coding DNA: TGCGCCAGCAGCCAAGCGGTTAGCGGGAGGGCCTCCGGGGAGCTGTTTTTT. Its protein is CASSQAVSGRASGELFF.

The chain links TRBV10-2 to TRBJ2-5, with D perhaps matching TRBD1 or TRBD2 (5 bases each). V was pared by 3 bases and J by 6 bases, with 11 bases between. Germline CDR1 is WSHSY and CDR2 is SAAADI. The CDR3 length is 13 residues. Here the CDR3 DNA reads TGCGCCAGCAGTGATAGGGACGTGCAGACCCAGTACTTC. Protein product: CASSDRDVQTQYF.

This clone was seen once. The J gene is TRBJ2-3, the V gene TRBV29-1; 9 nucleotides match TRBD2. This CDR3 spans 19 amino acids. The V gene end was trimmed by 5 bases and the J gene end by 3 bases; junction bases not matched to a gene: 21. Germline V CDR1 and CDR2: SQVTM, ANQGSEA. The CDR3 is CSVLGSRAGGYHQTDTQYF. The CDR3 coding sequence is TGCAGCGTTTTGGGGTCAAGAGCGGGAGGTTACCACCAGACAGATACGCAGTATTTT.

This chain joins TRBV28 and TRBJ2-1, with D hard to call. CDR1 is MDHEN and CDR2 is SYDVKM in the germline V gene. This CDR3 is 15 amino acids long. V lost 6 bases and J 2 bases, leaving 14 bases between the germline ends. The CDR3: CASSPSRKTYNEQFF. Written as DNA, the CDR3 is TGTGCCAGCAGCCCCTCTCGGAAAACCTACAATGAGCAGTTCTTC.

The chain is built from TRBV5-1 and TRBJ2-7, with D possibly matching TRBD2 (5 bases). CDR3 length equals 14 residues. The V gene's germline CDR1 is SGHRS and CDR2 YFSETQ. The ends were cut back, 2 bases at V and 5 bases at J, with 14 bases in the middle. The CDR3 DNA reads TGCGCCAGCAGCTTTTCTTCCATGAGGGACGAGCAGTACTTC. Its translation: CASSFSSMRDEQYF.

The chain couples TRBV2 to TRBJ1-2; D unclear. This CDR3 spans 14 amino acids. Trimming took 3 bases from V and 4 from J, leaving 12 bases between them. CDR1 and CDR2 (germline): SNHLY, FYNNEI. The CDR3 protein is CASSDGGRGYGYTF. CDR3 sequence (DNA): TGTGCCAGCAGTGATGGTGGTCGGGGCTATGGCTACACCTTC. The entire variable domain, with the rest obtained from reference TRBV2 and TRBJ1-2, is as follows: EPEVTQTPSHQVTQMGQEVILRCVPISNHLYFYWYRQILGQKVEFLVSFYNNEISEKSEIFDDQFSVERPDGSNFTLKIRSTKLEDSAMYFCASSDGGRGYGYTFGSGTRLTVV.

This chain links TRBV19 with TRBJ2-3, with TRBD1 matching 8 bases. The CDR3 length is 14 residues. The ends lost 1 base at V and 4 bases at J; junction bases unmatched: 1. Per germline, CDR1 LNHDA and CDR2 SQIVND (reference sequence). Here the CDR3 DNA reads TGTGCCAGTAGTATAGTGACAGGGGCAGATACGCAGTATTTT. This encodes CASSIVTGADTQYF.

This chain connects TRBV28 to TRBJ1-3; D is unresolved. The CDR3 totals 13 residues. Germline V gene sequence: CDR1 MDHEN, CDR2 SYDVKM. The V and J ends lost 2 bases and 8 bases respectively, with 10 bases between them. In nucleotides, the CDR3 is TGTGCCAGCAGTTTAAAGTTGGCCTACACCATATATTTT. Its translation is CASSLKLAYTIYF.

The chain carries TRBV7-2 and TRBJ2-3, with D hard to call. V dropped 0 bases and J dropped 8 bases, with 9 bases sitting between them. There are 13 residues in the CDR3. The germline V gene encodes CDR1 SGHTA and CDR2 FQGNSA. As DNA, the CDR3 is TGTGCCAGCAGCTTAGCGGGTGGTGTTACGCAGTATTTT. This encodes CASSLAGGVTQYF.

This clone was seen once. The chain employs TRBV19 and TRBJ2-3; 10 bases align to TRBD2. V was clipped by 3 bases and J by 2 bases; unmatched bases: 5. The V gene's germline CDR1 is LNHDA and CDR2 SQIVND (reference sequence). CDR3 length: 16 residues. Here the CDR3 reads CASSIIAGGNTDTQYF. CDR3 coding DNA: TGTGCCAGTAGTATCATAGCGGGAGGCAACACAGATACGCAGTATTTT.